The 28 T cell receptor beta chains reported below all come from one sample, sequenced in a study of cytomegalovirus exposure and HLA in healthy donors. Primers for the PCR totalled 60 Vbeta and 13 Jbeta. Profiled with immunoSEQ multiplex PCR; TCRdb holds only in-frame clones, not every one. The data show about 170,000 clones, approximately 78% seen once. The sequenced material came from PBMCs. The receptor set was obtained from a human donor in good health.

The J gene is TRBJ1-1, the V gene TRBV6-5; weak D call: TRBD1 (6 bases). This CDR3 comprises 15 residues. CDR1 is MNHEY and CDR2 is SVGAGI in the germline V gene. Trimming cost V 8 bases and J 4 bases, with 20 bases left between them. The CDR3 DNA is TGTGCCAGCTTAGAGGGGGGGGCGAGGGCCACTGAAGCTTTCTTT. It specifies CASLEGGARATEAFF.

The rearrangement uses TRBV11-2 and TRBJ1-3, with TRBD1 matching over 8 bases. V gave up 5 bases and J gave up 4 bases; unmatched junction bases: 19. The germline CDR1 and CDR2 sequences are SGHAT and FQNNGV. This CDR3 spans 19 amino acids. CDR3 in DNA: TGTGCCAGCAGCCAACAGCCGCTGGGACAGGCCAGGGGAGGAAACACCATATATTTT. This encodes CASSQQPLGQARGGNTIYF. The full variable domain, with the rest looked up from reference TRBV11-2 and TRBJ1-3, is EAGVAQSPRYKIIEKRQSVAFWCNPISGHATLYWYQQILGQGPKLLIQFQNNGVVDDSQLPKDRFSAERLKGVDSTLKIQPAKLEDSAVYLCASSQQPLGQARGGNTIYFGEGSWLTVV.

The chain recombines TRBV18 with TRBJ1-2; a possible D gene is TRBD1 (5 bases). V lost 0 bases and J lost 8, with 13 bases in between. Germline values: CDR1 KGHSH, CDR2 LQKENI. The CDR3 is 14 residues long. In DNA, the CDR3 is TGTGCCAGCTCACCACCGTGGCAGGGCGAGGGCTACACCTTC. It is translated as CASSPPWQGEGYTF.

This clone was observed a few times. J is TRBJ1-3 and V is TRBV5-1; D call uncertain. V was shortened by 4 bases and J by 0 bases, with 8 bases between the two germline ends. Germline CDR1 reads SGHRS; CDR2 reads YFSETQ. CDR3 length: 14 residues. For the CDR3, the DNA is TGCGCCAGCAGCCGCGACAACTCTGGAAACACCATATATTTT. Protein sequence: CASSRDNSGNTIYF.

On this clone: It is unclear where the CDR3 begins or ends on the DNA, so no DNA is shown, and the CDR3 is as TCRdb lists it. The rearrangement uses TRBV19 and TRBJ2-7; TRBD1 was called by the table and not checked on the DNA. The CDR3 adds up to 13 amino acids, both ends counted. Germline V gives CDR1 LNHDA, CDR2 SQIVND (reference sequence). CDR3 sequence reads: CASSILASYEQYF.

The chain uses TRBV10-3 and TRBJ1-1, with D maybe TRBD1 (6 bases). The CDR3 is 14 amino acids. CDR1 is ENHRY, CDR2 SYGVKD, per germline. Trimming took 4 bases from V and 3 from J, leaving 12 bases between them. The CDR3, as DNA: TGTGCCATCAGTGGGGGGCCGCGAGACACTGAAGCTTTCTTT. Translation gives CAISGGPRDTEAFF.

DNA of the CDR3: TGTGCCAGCGGCTTCAGGGGACAACCCGAGCAGTACTTC. This gives the protein CASGFRGQPEQYF. V is TRBV25-1 and J is TRBJ2-7; the D gene is possibly TRBD1 (6 bases). The CDR3 has 13 amino acids. With 8 bases removed from V and 6 bases from J, the gap between germline ends came to 17 bases. The V gene's germline CDR1 is MGHDK and CDR2 SYGVNS.

This clone was observed a handful of times. The chain combines TRBV5-1 with TRBJ1-2; 11 nucleotides align to TRBD1. The CDR3 is 16 residues long. J was trimmed by 2 bases and V by 3 bases; bases with no gene match: 6. Per germline, CDR1 SGHRS and CDR2 YFSETQ. CDR3 bases: TGCGCCAGCAGCTCTCCGGGACAGGGGGTGAACTATGGCTACACCTTC. Its translation is CASSSPGQGVNYGYTF.

The chain employs TRBV4-2 and TRBJ2-3, with D perhaps TRBD2 (6 bases). From germline, CDR1 is LGHNA and CDR2 YNFKEQ. The CDR3 sequence is 15 residues long. V dropped 1 base and J dropped 3 bases, with 11 bases sitting between them. The DNA of the CDR3 is TGTGCCAGCAGCCAAGGTCTCGGGGGAACAGATACGCAGTATTTT. Protein: CASSQGLGGTDTQYF.

This sequence joins TRBV6-5 and TRBJ2-7; 11 positions match TRBD1. Germline loops: CDR1 MNHEY, CDR2 SVGAGI. The CDR3 totals 14 residues. J lost 5 bases, V lost 5 bases, and 5 bases had no gene match. CDR3: CASSPGQGVNEQYF. Written as DNA, the CDR3 is TGTGCCAGCAGTCCGGGACAGGGGGTCAACGAGCAGTACTTC.

As DNA, the CDR3 is TGTGCCAGCAGCTTCCGACAGGGACCAGATACGCAGTATTTT. Translation gives CASSFRQGPDTQYF. The chain combines TRBV7-2 with TRBJ2-3; 7 nucleotides line up with TRBD1. The CDR3 runs 14 residues. Germline loops: CDR1 SGHTA, CDR2 FQGNSA. Trimming at V came to 3 bases and at J to 4 bases, leaving 4 bases not matched to a gene.

The CDR3 nucleotides read TGTGCCACCAGCAGGGAGATTGCAGGGTTCAACACTGAAGCTTTCTTT. Amino acid sequence: CATSREIAGFNTEAFF. V usage is TRBV15 and J usage is TRBJ1-1; a possible D gene is TRBD1 (5 bases). The CDR3 totals 16 residues. Trimming removed 3 bases from V and 2 bases from J, with 16 bases in between. Germline lookup yields CDR1 LNHNV and CDR2 YYDKDF (reference sequence). Full variable domain (rest looked up from reference TRBV15 and TRBJ1-1): DAMVIQNPRYQVTQFGKPVTLSCSQTLNHNVMYWYQQKSSQAPKLLFHYYDKDFNNEADTPDNFQSRRPNTSFCFLDIRSPGLGDTAMYLCATSREIAGFNTEAFFGQGTRLTVV.

This chain links TRBV7-3 with TRBJ2-7, with TRBD1 as a possible D gene (6 bases). The CDR3 contains 15 residues. Germline values: CDR1 SGHTA, CDR2 FQGTGA. Trimming shortened V by 5 bases and J by 4 bases, and 18 bases separated the two germline ends. The DNA for the CDR3 is TGTGCCAGCAGCCCCCTCGGTGGGGGCGGGTACGAGCAGTACTTC. Translated, it gives CASSPLGGGGYEQYF.

The rearrangement joins TRBV18 to TRBJ1-3; D might be TRBD1 (6 bases). Per germline, CDR1 KGHSH and CDR2 LQKENI. The CDR3 length is 15 residues. Deletions cut 0 bases from V and 4 bases from J, with 10 bases between. The CDR3 loop reads CASSPPRGKGNTIYF. CDR3 nucleotides: TGTGCCAGCTCACCACCCAGGGGAAAAGGAAACACCATATATTTT.

The rearrangement uses TRBV5-1 and TRBJ1-6, with 7 bases lining up with TRBD1. The length of the CDR3 is 16 residues. The junction had 9 bases not matched to a gene; V was cut back by 0 bases and J by 9 bases. Germline CDR1 SGHRS, CDR2 YFSETQ. The CDR3 sequence: CASSLEGTVQGSPLHF. For the CDR3, the DNA is TGCGCCAGCAGCTTGGAGGGGACAGTTCAAGGTTCACCCCTCCACTTT.

This clone was seen more than once but under ten times. CDR3 nucleotide sequence: TGTGCCAGCAGTGAAGTCCGGGGTAGCAATCAGCCCCAGCATTTT. It translates to CASSEVRGSNQPQHF. This chain uses TRBV6-1 with TRBJ1-5, with D uncertain. There are 15 residues in the CDR3. The germline V gene encodes CDR1 MNHNS and CDR2 SASEGT. The ends were cut back, 1 base at V and 0 bases at J, with 7 bases in the middle.

This clone was seen more than once but under ten times. The gene calls are TRBV18 and TRBJ2-4; TRBD1 aligns across 9 bases. The CDR3 is 13 residues long. CDR1 and CDR2 from the germline V gene are KGHSH and LQKENI. V lost 2 bases to trimming and J lost 7 bases; unmatched junction nucleotides: 0. Here the CDR3 DNA reads TGTGCCAGCTCACCAGGGACAGGGAACATTCAGTACTTC. Translated: CASSPGTGNIQYF.

This clone was counted a few times. The gene calls are TRBV4-1 and TRBJ2-7; D perhaps matches TRBD1 (6 bases). This CDR3 has 14 residues. V lost 1 base and J 6 bases, leaving 13 bases between the germline ends. Germline assignment: CDR1 MGHRA and CDR2 YSYEKL. CDR3 sequence (DNA): TGCGCCAGCAGCCAAGTATCAGGGGAAGGCGAGCAGTACTTC. Its protein product is CASSQVSGEGEQYF.

This clone was found once. This chain joins TRBV11-3 and TRBJ1-1; 7 bases are shared with TRBD1. V dropped 1 base and J dropped 11; count of bases not matched to a gene: 7. The CDR3 contains 13 residues. Germline V gene data show CDR1 as SGHNT and CDR2 as YENEEA. CDR3 residues: CASSLAPGGMAFF. The CDR3 DNA is TGTGCCAGCAGCTTAGCTCCAGGGGGGATGGCTTTCTTT.

This clone was observed a single time. J is TRBJ1-1 and V is TRBV11-2; no clear D. Germline V CDR1 and CDR2: SGHAT, FQNNGV. The V end was cut by 1 base, the J end by 1 base, with 16 bases between. The CDR3 has 17 amino acids. The CDR3 spells CASSLVAGRRSNTEAFF. CDR3 nucleotides: TGTGCCAGCAGCTTAGTGGCGGGCCGGCGGTCGAACACTGAAGCTTTCTTT.

V and J are TRBV19 and TRBJ2-1, with a weak D call TRBD2 (6 bases). Germline V gene data show CDR1 as LNHDA and CDR2 as SQIVND (reference sequence). The CDR3 has 14 amino acids. The ends were cut back, 3 bases at V and 0 bases at J, with 6 bases in the middle. CDR3 region: CASSMGGSYNEQFF. The CDR3 bases are TGTGCCAGTAGTATGGGGGGCTCCTACAATGAGCAGTTCTTC.

This clone was seen a handful of times. V is TRBV19 and J is TRBJ1-5, with 7 positions matching TRBD1. This CDR3 has 14 residues. The germline V gene has CDR1 LNHDA and CDR2 SQIVND (reference sequence). Trimming took 7 bases from V and 4 from J; bases not matched to a gene: 7. CDR3 amino acids: CASTGTVPNQPQHF. The CDR3 DNA follows: TGTGCCAGTACCGGGACAGTACCGAATCAGCCCCAGCATTTT.

On this clone itself: Other DNA sequences in the sample encode the same CDR3. This chain links TRBV5-1 with TRBJ2-2; 8 bases line up with TRBD2. Germline-derived CDR1 and CDR2 are SGHRS and YFSETQ. The CDR3 has 15 amino acids. The V segment lost 1 base and the J segment 1 base; nucleotides outside the gene matches: 0. CDR3 in amino acids: CASSLSGGNTGELFF. The CDR3 bases are TGCGCCAGCAGCTTGAGCGGGGGGAACACCGGGGAGCTGTTTTTT.

CDR3 nucleotides: TGTGCCACTTCGGGGAGCTCTGGGGCCAACGTCCTGACTTTC. It yields the protein CATSGSSGANVLTF. The rearrangement joins TRBV19 to TRBJ2-6; a weak D match, TRBD2 (5 bases). The CDR3 is made up of 14 amino acids. V was trimmed by 10 bases and J by 0 bases, leaving 10 bases between them. From germline, CDR1 is LNHDA and CDR2 SQIVND (reference sequence).

The chain uses TRBV10-3 and TRBJ1-5; tentatively, D is TRBD1 (5 bases). Germline CDR1 and CDR2: ENHRY and SYGVKD. CDR3 length equals 15 residues. The V and J ends lost 4 bases and 0 bases respectively, with 10 bases between them. In DNA, the CDR3 is TGTGCCATCAGTGGGGGCAGGTATAGCAATCAGCCCCAGCATTTT. Residues: CAISGGRYSNQPQHF.

The table lists this clone with a count of one. J is TRBJ2-3 and V is TRBV19; 8 bases map to TRBD1. The CDR3 contains 15 residues. CDR1 LNHDA and CDR2 SQIVND come from the germline V gene (reference sequence). The J segment lost 2 bases and the V segment lost 3 bases, leaving 4 bases of the junction unmatched. CDR3 nucleotide sequence: TGTGCCAGTAGTATGAGGACAGGGACCACAGATACGCAGTATTTT. Translated: CASSMRTGTTDTQYF.

The chain joins TRBV9 to TRBJ2-3, with 8 bases lining up with TRBD2. CDR3 length equals 18 residues. The germline V gene encodes CDR1 SGDLS and CDR2 YYNGEE. Trimming removed 2 bases from V and 2 bases from J; junction bases left unmatched: 13. The CDR3 loop reads CASSVHVGGGSVTDTQYF. The CDR3 DNA follows: TGTGCCAGCAGCGTTCATGTTGGCGGGGGGTCAGTCACAGATACGCAGTATTTT. Supplemented by reference TRBV9 and TRBJ2-3, the full variable domain reads DSGVTQTPKHLITATGQRVTLRCSPRSGDLSVYWYQQSLDQGLQFLIQYYNGEERAKGNILERFSAQQFPDLHSELNLSSLELGDSALYFCASSVHVGGGSVTDTQYFGPGTRLTVL.

V gene TRBV5-1 combines with J gene TRBJ2-5; 7 bases line up with TRBD1. V gave up 4 bases and J gave up 5 bases; unmatched junction bases: 17. Germline CDR1 and CDR2: SGHRS and YFSETQ. The CDR3 contains 17 residues. The CDR3 here is CASSLNPGSAGGETQYF. CDR3 nucleotides: TGCGCCAGCAGCCTGAACCCGGGCTCTGCAGGGGGTGAGACCCAGTACTTC.